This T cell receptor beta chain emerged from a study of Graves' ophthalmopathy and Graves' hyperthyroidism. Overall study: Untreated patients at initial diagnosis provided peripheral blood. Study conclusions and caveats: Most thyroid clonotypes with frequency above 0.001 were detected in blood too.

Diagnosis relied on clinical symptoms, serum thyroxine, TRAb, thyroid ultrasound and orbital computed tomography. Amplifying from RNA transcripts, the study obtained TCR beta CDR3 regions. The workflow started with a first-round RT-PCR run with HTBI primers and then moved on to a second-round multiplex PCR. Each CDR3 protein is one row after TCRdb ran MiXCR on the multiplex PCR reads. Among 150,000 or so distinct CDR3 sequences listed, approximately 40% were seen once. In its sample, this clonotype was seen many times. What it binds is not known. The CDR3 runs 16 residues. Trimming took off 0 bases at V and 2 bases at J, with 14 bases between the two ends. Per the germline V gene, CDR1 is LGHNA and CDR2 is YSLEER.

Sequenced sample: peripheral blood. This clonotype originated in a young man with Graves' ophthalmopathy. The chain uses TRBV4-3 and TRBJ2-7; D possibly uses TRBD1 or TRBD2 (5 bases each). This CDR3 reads CASSQEGTGRTYEQYF. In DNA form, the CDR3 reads TGCGCCAGCAGCCAAGAAGGTACGGGGCGGACCTACGAGCAGTACTTC.